Each of the 2 T cell receptor beta chains below was sequenced from the same sample in a study of shared clonotypes between healthy human individuals. Sequencing was performed with immunoSEQ multiplex PCR; in TCRdb, only in-frame clones are kept and a portion is missing. The sample lists roughly 1,000,000 clones, about four fifths seen once, with under 0.6% in the top ten. The material sequenced was memory CD4+ T cells from PBMCs. Subset: CD45RA-negative fraction. The receptors here all came from a man between 18 and 29 years old in good health. Some clones in this sample may be carry-over from other donors' samples.

In the case of this clone: The same CDR3 is also encoded by other DNA sequences in this sample. This CDR3 reads CAWSGRDEQYF. The CDR3 DNA follows: TGTGCCTGGAGTGGGCGGGACGAGCAGTACTTC. The genes are TRBV30 and TRBJ2-7; perhaps TRBD2 as D (5 bases). This CDR3 is 11 amino acids long. Per germline, CDR1 GTSNPN and CDR2 SVGIG (reference sequence). V lost 1 base, J lost 5 bases, and 6 bases lay in between.

This clone was picked up one time. This rearrangement joins TRBV23-1 to TRBJ1-2; tentative D call: TRBD1 (6 bases). TRBV23-1 has ORF status, its function being uncertain. The CDR3 consists of 15 residues. Deletions cut 4 bases from V and 8 bases from J, with 20 bases between. The DNA for the CDR3 is TGCGCCAGCAGTCCCCCAGTTGAATCAGGGGACGGCTACACCTTC. Its protein product is CASSPPVESGDGYTF.